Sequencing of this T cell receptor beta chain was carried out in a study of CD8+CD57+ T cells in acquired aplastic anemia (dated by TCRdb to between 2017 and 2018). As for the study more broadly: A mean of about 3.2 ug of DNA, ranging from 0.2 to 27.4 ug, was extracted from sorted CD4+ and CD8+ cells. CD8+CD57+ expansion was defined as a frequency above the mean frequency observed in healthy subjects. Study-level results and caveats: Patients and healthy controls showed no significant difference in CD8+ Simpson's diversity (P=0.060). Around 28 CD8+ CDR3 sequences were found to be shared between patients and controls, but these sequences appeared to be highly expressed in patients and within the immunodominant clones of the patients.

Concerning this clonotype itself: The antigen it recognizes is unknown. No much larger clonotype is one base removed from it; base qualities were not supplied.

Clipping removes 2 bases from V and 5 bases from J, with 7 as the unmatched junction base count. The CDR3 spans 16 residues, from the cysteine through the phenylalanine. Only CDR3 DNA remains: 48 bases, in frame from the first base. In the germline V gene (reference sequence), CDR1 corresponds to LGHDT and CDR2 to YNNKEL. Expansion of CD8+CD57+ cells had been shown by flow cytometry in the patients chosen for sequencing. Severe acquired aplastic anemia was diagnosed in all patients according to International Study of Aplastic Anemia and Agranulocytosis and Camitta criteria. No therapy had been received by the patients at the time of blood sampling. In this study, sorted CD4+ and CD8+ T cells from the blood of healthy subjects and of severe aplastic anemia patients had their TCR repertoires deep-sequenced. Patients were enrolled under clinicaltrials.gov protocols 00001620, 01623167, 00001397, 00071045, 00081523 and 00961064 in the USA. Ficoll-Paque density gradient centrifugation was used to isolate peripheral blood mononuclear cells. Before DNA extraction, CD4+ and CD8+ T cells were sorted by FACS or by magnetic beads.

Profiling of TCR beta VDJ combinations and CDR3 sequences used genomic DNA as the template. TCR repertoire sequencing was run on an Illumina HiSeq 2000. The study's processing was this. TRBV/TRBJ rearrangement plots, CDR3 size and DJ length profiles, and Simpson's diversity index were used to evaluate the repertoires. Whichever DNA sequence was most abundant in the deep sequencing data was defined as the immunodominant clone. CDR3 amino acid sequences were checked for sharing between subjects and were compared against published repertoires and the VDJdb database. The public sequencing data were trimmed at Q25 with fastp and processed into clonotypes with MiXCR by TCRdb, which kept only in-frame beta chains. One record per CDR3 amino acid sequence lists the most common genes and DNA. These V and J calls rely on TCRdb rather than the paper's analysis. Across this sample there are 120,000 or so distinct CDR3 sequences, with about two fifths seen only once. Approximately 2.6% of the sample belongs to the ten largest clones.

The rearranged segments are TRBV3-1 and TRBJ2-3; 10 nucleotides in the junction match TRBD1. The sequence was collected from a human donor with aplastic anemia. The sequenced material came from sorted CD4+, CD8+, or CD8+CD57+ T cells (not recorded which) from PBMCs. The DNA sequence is TGTGCCAGCAGCCAAAGCGACAGGGGGCTAGGAGATACGCAGTATTTT. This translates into CASSQSDRGLGDTQYF.